The 11 T cell receptor beta chains presented below share a single source sample, sequenced in a study of neurological immune-mediated disorders. TCRdb redid the calling of the 5' RACE reads with MiXCR, one entry per CDR3 protein. Among approximately 80,000 distinct CDR3 sequences, approximately 4.6% were seen once, and the ten largest hold 5% to 6%. This sample's time point: longitudinal time-point 3. Specimen: PBMCs. Receptors originate from a woman aged 55-69 years with multiple sclerosis.

This clonotype was observed at least ten times. The V call is TRBV2, the J call TRBJ2-6; possible D gene TRBD1, 6 bases. CDR3 size: 15 residues. Germline loops: CDR1 SNHLY, CDR2 FYNNEI. The germline V and J ends were trimmed by 7 bases and 0 bases, with 10 bases remaining between them. CDR3 loop: CASMDSTSGANVLTF. The CDR3 DNA reads as TGTGCCAGCATGGACAGTACCTCTGGGGCCAACGTCCTGACTTTC.

V gene TRBV12-2 combines with J gene TRBJ2-2. TRBV12-2 is reported as a pseudogene. The CDR3 consists of 17 residues. CDR3: CASRFSTMVGFYGELFF. CDR3 coding DNA: TGTGCAAGTCGCTTTTCCACGATGGTCGGGTTTTACGGGGAGCTGTTTTTT.

At least ten counts were recorded for this clonotype. J is TRBJ2-3 and V is TRBV29-1, with 8 bases aligning to TRBD2. This CDR3 comprises 16 residues. V shed 1 base and J 4 bases; nucleotides not matched to a gene: 10. The V gene's germline CDR1 is SQVTM and CDR2 ANQGSEA. CDR3 nucleotide sequence: TGCAGCGTTGAAGTTCGCACGGGGGGGCGGTCAGATACGCAGTATTTT. Its protein product is CSVEVRTGGRSDTQYF.

The chain is built from TRBV5-6 and TRBJ1-2; D uncertain. The germline gives CDR1 SGHDT, CDR2 YYEEEE. The V end was cut by 1 base, the J end by 0 bases, with 7 bases between. The CDR3 sequence is 14 residues long. For the CDR3, the DNA is TGTGCCAGCAGCTTGTTTACTCCTAACTATGGCTACACCTTC. It specifies CASSLFTPNYGYTF.

This clonotype was detected many times. The chain employs TRBV20-1 and TRBJ2-5, with unresolved D. In germline, CDR1 is DFQATT, CDR2 SNEGSKA (reference sequence). The CDR3 sequence is 10 residues long. The V end lost 5 bases, the J end lost 5 bases, and 6 bases lay between the germline ends. The CDR3 spells CSAGRETQYF. The CDR3 bases are TGCAGTGCTGGTAGGGAGACCCAGTACTTC.

The sample holds many counts of this clonotype. The chain recombines TRBV7-6 with TRBJ2-7; no firm D call. From germline, CDR1 is SGHVS and CDR2 FNYEAQ. V was trimmed by 4 bases and J by 5 bases, leaving 12 bases between them. The CDR3 runs 13 residues. CDR3 protein: CASSSGPRNEQYF. In DNA, the CDR3 is TGTGCCAGCAGCTCCGGACCCCGCAACGAGCAGTACTTC.

This clonotype was counted at least ten times. The chain combines TRBV24-1 with TRBJ2-7; 9 nucleotides line up with TRBD1. The ends lost 4 bases at V and 3 bases at J; junction bases unmatched: 6. The CDR3 consists of 15 residues. Germline CDR1 is KGHDR and CDR2 is SFDVKD. In DNA form, the CDR3 reads TGTGCCACCAGTGACCCGGGACAGGGTCTCTACGAGCAGTACTTC. It encodes CATSDPGQGLYEQYF.

In its sample, this clonotype was seen many times. The chain combines TRBV7-6 with TRBJ1-3; D unresolved. Trimming took off 9 bases at V and 0 bases at J, with 18 bases between the two ends. CDR1 is SGHVS and CDR2 is FNYEAQ in the germline V gene. The CDR3 is 16 residues long. CDR3 amino acids: CASQPYGGVSGNTIYF. In DNA form, the CDR3 reads TGTGCCAGTCAGCCCTATGGTGGGGTCTCTGGAAACACCATATATTTT.

This clonotype was seen ten or more times. The rearrangement uses TRBV21-1 and TRBJ1-5. TRBV21-1 is designated a pseudogene. The CDR3 spans 22 residues. The CDR3 reads CATQCRGLLGGRKGPNTQPQHF. CDR3 coding DNA: TGTGCCACTCAATGCCGGGGACTTCTCGGGGGCCGTAAGGGCCCCAATACTCAGCCCCAGCATTTT.

Ten or more counts support this clonotype. V gene TRBV27 combines with J gene TRBJ2-5; D not resolved. The V end lost 5 bases, the J end lost 5 bases, and 18 bases lay between the germline ends. Per the germline V gene, CDR1 is MNHEY and CDR2 is SMNVEV (reference sequence). This CDR3 is 15 amino acids long. The CDR3 DNA is TGTGCCAGCAGTCCCAGGACCCAAGGGCGGGAGACCCAGTACTTC. Protein sequence: CASSPRTQGRETQYF.

This clonotype showed up many times. The rearrangement links TRBV5-1 to TRBJ1-1; D is unclear. Germline CDR1 is SGHRS and CDR2 is YFSETQ. The V end lost 4 bases, the J end lost 0 bases, and 13 bases lay between the germline ends. The CDR3 extends over 15 amino acids. For the CDR3, the DNA is TGCGCCAGCAGCACCCGGACGGGTATGAACACTGAAGCTTTCTTT. Amino acids: CASSTRTGMNTEAFF.